The 6 T cell receptor beta chains listed next were all sequenced from one sample in a study of blood T cell repertoires in COVID-19. Data came from immunoSEQ multiplex PCR; TCRdb stores just in-frame clones and leaves some out. The sample yields around 160,000 clones, 88% seen once. Specimen: PBMCs or T cells enriched from blood (not recorded which). All receptors come from a woman aged 25 to 39 with acute COVID-19.

CDR3 coding DNA: TGTGCCAGCAGCTCCACCGGGACAGGGTATAGAACAGATACGCAGTATTTT. Protein sequence: CASSSTGTGYRTDTQYF. The chain couples TRBV5-8 to TRBJ2-3; 9 bases agree with TRBD1. J gave up 3 bases and V 3 bases, and 11 bases lay outside the gene matches. CDR1 and CDR2 from the germline V gene are SGHTS and YDEGEE. The CDR3 consists of 17 residues.

The chain carries TRBV5-1 and TRBJ1-1, with 8 bases aligning to TRBD1. CDR3 length equals 16 residues. Germline assignment: CDR1 SGHRS and CDR2 YFSETQ. V shed 4 bases and J 0 bases; nucleotides not matched to a gene: 8. CDR3 nucleotide sequence: TGCGCCAGCAGCCAAACGCCGGGACAGGTGAACACTGAAGCTTTCTTT. It specifies CASSQTPGQVNTEAFF.

The V call is TRBV6-2 or TRBV6-3, the J call TRBJ1-2, with D possibly TRBD1 on 6 matching bases. This CDR3 has 13 residues. V was clipped by 5 bases and J by 4 bases, with 11 bases between them. Per germline, CDR1 MNHEY and CDR2 SVGEGT. CDR3 nucleotide sequence: TGTGCCAGCAGTCCGACAGGCGTCTATGGCTACACCTTC. Translated, it gives CASSPTGVYGYTF.

This clone was counted once. V is TRBV6-5 and J is TRBJ1-2; 7 bases are a match to TRBD1. In germline, CDR1 is MNHEY, CDR2 SVGAGI. The CDR3 sequence is 15 residues long. After removal of 7 bases from V and 5 bases from J, the junction contained 13 bases not matched to a gene. CDR3 sequence reads: CASTYSAGTDYGYTF. In nucleotides, the CDR3 is TGTGCCAGCACCTACAGTGCCGGGACAGATTATGGCTACACCTTC.

V gene TRBV7-8 combines with J gene TRBJ2-1, with D maybe TRBD1 (6 bases). Trimming removed 1 base from V and 7 bases from J, with 11 bases in between. The CDR3 has 14 amino acids. The germline CDR1 and CDR2 sequences are SGHVS and FQNEAQ. In nucleotides, the CDR3 is TGTGCCAGCAGCTTAGTGTTTACAGGGAATGAGCAGTTCTTC. Residues: CASSLVFTGNEQFF.

This clone has just one count. The chain combines TRBV7-8 with TRBJ1-3; D unresolved. V was cut by 5 bases and J by 0 bases, with 8 bases left in between. Germline V gives CDR1 SGHVS, CDR2 FQNEAQ. The CDR3 length is 14 residues. The CDR3: CASSPTDSGNTIYF. CDR3 in DNA: TGTGCCAGCAGCCCCACAGACTCTGGAAACACCATATATTTT.